The 6 T cell receptor beta chains reported below all come from one sample, sequenced in a study of cytomegalovirus exposure and HLA in healthy donors. The PCR had 60 Vbeta and 13 Jbeta primers. Data came from immunoSEQ multiplex PCR; TCRdb stores just in-frame clones and leaves some out. The sample has about 200,000 clones; 80% to 90% are singletons. Material for sequencing was PBMCs. The receptor set was obtained from a woman in her thirties in good health and CMV-seronegative.

This clone occurred once. This chain uses TRBV5-5 with TRBJ2-5; D is perhaps TRBD2 (5 bases). V shed 4 bases and J shed 1 base, with 20 bases lying between them. Per germline, CDR1 SGHKS and CDR2 YYEKEE (reference sequence). The CDR3 extends over 17 amino acids. CDR3 coding DNA: TGTGCCAGCAGCCCAGAAGGCGGAGGTAGGGTCCAAGAGACCCAGTACTTC. As protein: CASSPEGGGRVQETQYF.

The CDR3 DNA sequence: TGTGCCAGCAGCCCGCACACAGTTACCTCCTACAATGAGCAGTTCTTC. It encodes CASSPHTVTSYNEQFF. The J gene is TRBJ2-1, the V gene TRBV11-2; unclear D gene. The CDR3 is made up of 16 amino acids. V lost 5 bases to trimming and J lost 0 bases, with 14 bases between them. Germline CDR1 and CDR2: SGHAT and FQNNGV.

The rearrangement links TRBV6-5 to TRBJ2-7, with TRBD2 matching over 7 bases. Germline V gene data show CDR1 as MNHEY and CDR2 as SVGAGI. The CDR3 covers 14 residues. The junction had 8 bases not matched to a gene; V was cut back by 6 bases and J by 3 bases. For the CDR3, the DNA is TGTGCCAGCAGCTCAGCGGGATACCTCTACGAGCAGTACTTC. Amino acid sequence: CASSSAGYLYEQYF.

The rearrangement joins TRBV2 to TRBJ1-4; no firm D call. V lost 2 bases, J lost 6 bases, and 10 bases lay in between. This CDR3 is built from 14 residues. Germline values: CDR1 SNHLY, CDR2 FYNNEI. CDR3 sequence: CASSEWPLDEKLFF. The CDR3 region has the DNA TGTGCCAGCAGTGAATGGCCCCTTGATGAAAAACTGTTTTTT.

This clone came up once. The CDR3 reads CASSLLSVRGADTQYF. The CDR3 DNA sequence: TGTGCCAGCAGTTTATTGTCGGTCCGGGGGGCAGATACGCAGTATTTT. The V and J genes are TRBV27 and TRBJ2-3; 7 positions match TRBD2. Germline values: CDR1 MNHEY, CDR2 SMNVEV (reference sequence). The CDR3 contains 16 residues. After removal of 1 base from V and 4 bases from J, the junction contained 8 bases not matched to a gene.

CDR3 nucleotides: TGTGCCAGCAGTTCCGGGGTGAAGGAGTACACTGAAGCTTTCTTT. As protein: CASSSGVKEYTEAFF. The chain employs TRBV27 and TRBJ1-1; D is unresolved. The germline V gene has CDR1 MNHEY and CDR2 SMNVEV (reference sequence). This CDR3 has 15 amino acids. V lost 4 bases and J 3 bases, leaving 15 bases between the germline ends.